Listed here are 13 T cell receptor beta chains from one sample, sequenced in a study of blood T cell repertoires in COVID-19. Profiled with immunoSEQ multiplex PCR; TCRdb holds only in-frame clones, not every one. The sample includes some 20,000 clones, less than 95% of them seen just once. Sequencing was performed on peripheral blood. These receptors all stem from a human donor in a cohort sampled during active COVID-19.

This rearrangement joins TRBV6-5 to TRBJ1-4; 10 nucleotides align to TRBD1. Germline CDR1 and CDR2: MNHEY and SVGAGI. This CDR3 region has 15 residues. Trimming removed 0 bases from V and 8 bases from J; junction bases left unmatched: 3. The CDR3 DNA follows: TGTGCCAGCAGTTACTCCGGGACAGGGGAGGAAAAACTGTTTTTT. It is translated as CASSYSGTGEEKLFF.

This clone was detected only a few times. The chain joins TRBV29-1 to TRBJ2-5; 8 bases fit TRBD1. Germline trimming cut 7 bases from V and 1 base from J; bases unmatched to any gene: 11. Germline V CDR1 and CDR2: SQVTM, ANQGSEA. This CDR3 is built from 15 residues. CDR3 loop: CSGGQGNVRQETQYF. The CDR3 DNA sequence: TGCAGCGGCGGACAGGGCAATGTACGCCAAGAGACCCAGTACTTC.

In DNA, the CDR3 is TGTGCCAGCTCACCATTTACCGTCGGGACTAGCACAGATACGCAGTATTTT. This gives the protein CASSPFTVGTSTDTQYF. J is TRBJ2-3 and V is TRBV18; possible D gene TRBD2, 6 bases. The CDR3 consists of 17 residues. Trimming took 2 bases from V and 0 from J, leaving 15 bases between them. The V gene's germline CDR1 is KGHSH and CDR2 LQKENI.

V usage is TRBV29-1 and J usage is TRBJ2-3; 10 bases are shared with TRBD2. V trimming: 3 bases; J trimming: 7 bases; junction bases outside the gene matches: 7. The CDR3 has 14 amino acids. Germline lookup yields CDR1 SQVTM and CDR2 ANQGSEA. The DNA for the CDR3 is TGCAGCGTTGACCTTACTAGCGGGGTAAATACGCAGTATTTT. Its translation is CSVDLTSGVNTQYF.

V usage is TRBV7-2 and J usage is TRBJ1-5; 7 bases map to TRBD1. Germline CDR1 and CDR2: SGHTA and FQGNSA. The CDR3 totals 17 residues. Losses at the gene ends were 2 bases for V and 2 bases for J; bases not matched to a gene: 9. This chain's CDR3 is CASSLWGKGQGNQPQHF. In nucleotides, the CDR3 is TGTGCCAGCAGCTTATGGGGGAAAGGACAGGGCAATCAGCCCCAGCATTTT.

The chain employs TRBV19 and TRBJ2-1; possibly TRBD2 for D (5 bases). The V and J ends lost 4 bases and 12 bases respectively, with 22 bases between them. CDR3 length equals 15 residues. Looked up from germline, CDR1 is LNHDA and CDR2 is SQIVND (reference sequence). CDR3 DNA: TGTGCCAGTAGTAATGGAGCGGTTGGGCACATTGGGCAGTTCTTC. This codes for CASSNGAVGHIGQFF.

This rearrangement joins TRBV7-3 to TRBJ2-2; TRBD2 aligns across 7 bases. The length of the CDR3 is 16 residues. Per germline, CDR1 SGHTA and CDR2 FQGTGA. V lost 0 bases, J lost 4 bases, and 5 bases stayed unmatched. The CDR3 coding sequence is TGTGCCAGCAGCTTAACCCCGGGCGGGAGCACCGGGGAGCTGTTTTTT. Translation gives CASSLTPGGSTGELFF.

This sequence joins TRBV5-1 and TRBJ2-3; 9 positions agree with TRBD1. The germline V gene has CDR1 SGHRS and CDR2 YFSETQ. This CDR3 spans 17 amino acids. V lost 4 bases, J lost 5 bases, and 14 bases stayed unmatched. Here the CDR3 DNA reads TGCGCCAGCAGCCGGGGAGGAGGGGGACAGGGAGTAGATACGCAGTATTTT. Amino acids: CASSRGGGGQGVDTQYF.

CDR3 DNA: TGTGCCAGCAGCCGTCAGATAGGGGGCACCGGGGAGCTGTTTTTT. Amino acid sequence: CASSRQIGGTGELFF. This chain links TRBV11-2 with TRBJ2-2, with D possibly matching TRBD1 (6 bases). The CDR3 extends over 15 amino acids. Per the germline V gene, CDR1 is SGHAT and CDR2 is FQNNGV. V lost 5 bases to trimming and J lost 4 bases, with 14 bases between them.

This chain connects TRBV5-1 to TRBJ2-6; D gene ambiguous. Germline CDR1 SGHRS, CDR2 YFSETQ. V was pared by 6 bases and J by 0 bases, with 13 bases between. The CDR3 contains 16 residues. The CDR3 DNA follows: TGCGCCAGCACCGTTGACTCGTACTCTGGGGCCAACGTCCTGACTTTC. Translation: CASTVDSYSGANVLTF.

This clone was counted a single time. The chain combines TRBV6-1 with TRBJ2-1; possible D gene TRBD1, 6 bases. CDR3 length equals 15 residues. CDR1 and CDR2 (germline): MNHNS, SASEGT. V gave up 1 base and J gave up 5 bases, with 12 bases separating them. CDR3 bases: TGTGCCAGCAGTGAAGGGTGGGACACCGACAATGAGCAGTTCTTC. Encoded protein: CASSEGWDTDNEQFF.

The chain has TRBV7-2 and TRBJ2-2, with a tentative D call TRBD1 (5 bases). The CDR3 totals 15 residues. The germline gives CDR1 SGHTA, CDR2 FQGNSA. V was clipped by 5 bases and J by 0 bases, with 10 bases between them. The CDR3 nucleotides read TGTGCCAGCAGCCGCCAGGGCCCGAACACCGGGGAGCTGTTTTTT. Its protein is CASSRQGPNTGELFF.

The gene calls are TRBV10-3 and TRBJ1-2; TRBD1 might be the D (5 bases). The germline gives CDR1 ENHRY, CDR2 SYGVKD. This CDR3 contains 15 residues. V gave up 4 bases and J gave up 5 bases, with 17 bases separating them. CDR3: CAISAAGGTHYGYTF. In nucleotides, the CDR3 is TGTGCCATCAGTGCTGCCGGGGGGACCCATTATGGCTACACCTTC.